The 5 T cell receptor beta chains below all came from one sample that was sequenced in a study of blood T cell repertoires in COVID-19. Sequencing used immunoSEQ multiplex PCR; TCRdb keeps in-frame clones, though not all of them. The data hold roughly 26,000 clones, with around 61% observed a single time. Sequencing used peripheral blood. The origin of the receptors is a man aged 55 to 70 with active or convalescent COVID-19.

This chain's CDR3 is CASYNGYGYTF. CDR3 coding DNA: TGCGCCAGCTACAATGGCTATGGCTACACCTTC. The chain has TRBV5-1 and TRBJ1-2; no definite D call. V was cut by 7 bases and J by 4 bases, with 8 bases left in between. The CDR3 has 11 residues. The germline V gene encodes CDR1 SGHRS and CDR2 YFSETQ. Complete variable domain (other parts from reference TRBV5-1 and TRBJ1-2): KAGVTQTPRYLIKTRGQQVTLSCSPISGHRSVSWYQQTPGQGLQFLFEYFSETQRNKGNFPGRFSGRQFSNSRSEMNVSTLELGDSALYLCASYNGYGYTFGSGTRLTVV.

The chain combines TRBV29-1 with TRBJ1-2; D might be TRBD1 (5 bases). The CDR3 sequence is 11 residues long. V was shortened by 6 bases and J by 8 bases, with 13 bases between the two germline ends. CDR1 and CDR2 (germline): SQVTM, ANQGSEA. CDR3 in DNA: TGCAGCGTAGCCGGGACTAGGGGCTACACCTTC. This gives the protein CSVAGTRGYTF.

This chain joins TRBV2 and TRBJ1-2; D is undetermined. Germline-derived CDR1 and CDR2 are SNHLY and FYNNEI. The length of the CDR3 is 15 residues. Trimming left V 2 bases short and J 2 bases short, with 12 bases between. The CDR3 sequence: CASSERVSPNYGYTF. CDR3 sequence (DNA): TGTGCCAGCAGTGAAAGAGTCTCCCCGAACTATGGCTACACCTTC. Full variable domain (outside the CDR3, taken from reference TRBV2 and TRBJ1-2): EPEVTQTPSHQVTQMGQEVILRCVPISNHLYFYWYRQILGQKVEFLVSFYNNEISEKSEIFDDQFSVERPDGSNFTLKIRSTKLEDSAMYFCASSERVSPNYGYTFGSGTRLTVV.

The gene calls are TRBV4-1 and TRBJ2-7, with 8 bases matching TRBD1. J lost 0 bases, V lost 6 bases, and 4 bases had no gene match. The CDR3 runs to 14 residues. Looked up from germline, CDR1 is MGHRA and CDR2 is YSYEKL. The CDR3 sequence: CASRRTGSSYEQYF. The CDR3 DNA reads as TGCGCCAGCAGACGGACAGGGAGCTCCTACGAGCAGTACTTC.

The rearrangement uses TRBV2 and TRBJ2-1; 10 bases fit TRBD2. The J segment lost 10 bases and the V segment lost 5 bases, leaving 5 bases of the junction unmatched. The CDR3 contains 13 residues. Per the germline V gene, CDR1 is SNHLY and CDR2 is FYNNEI. The CDR3 sequence: CASSPPLAGEQFF. CDR3 sequence (DNA): TGTGCCAGCAGTCCCCCACTAGCGGGAGAGCAGTTCTTC.